This T cell receptor (beta chain) originates from a study of shared clonotypes between healthy human individuals. There are 13 residues in the CDR3. V was trimmed by 4 bases and J by 3 bases, leaving 13 bases between them. CDR1 is SQVTM, CDR2 ANQGSEA, per germline. Execution of the assay was at deep level. Profiled with immunoSEQ multiplex PCR; TCRdb holds only in-frame clones, not every one. The profile covers fewer than 1 million clones, with 90% to 97% appearing a single time and about 0.22% taken by the ten largest. Terminally differentiated effector memory CD45RA+ cells were excluded by CCR7 positive selection of CD45RO-negative cells. Every donor, a Caucasian adult, lived in Nashville, Tennessee.

The clonotype originates from a man younger than 45 in good health. Sequenced: naive CD8+ T cells sorted from blood. This chain joins TRBV29-1 and TRBJ2-7; D not certain. This CDR3 reads CSVVAHMGYEQYF. DNA of the CDR3: TGCAGCGTTGTCGCCCATATGGGCTACGAGCAGTACTTC.